A single sample is the source of the 27 T cell receptor beta chains below, sequenced in a study of blood T cell repertoires in COVID-19 (dated by TCRdb to 2018 to 2020). Receptors were amplified or captured by the immunoSEQ multiplex PCR assay. Entries here come from immuneACCESS through TCRdb and include only in-frame sequences with V and J called. Some clones fail to appear in such tables; in the studies checked, an unresolved V gene covers under half of the shortfall, and the cause of the remainder is unknown. The sample has 150,000 to 200,000 clones on record, 70% to 85% of them singletons. Jointly, the top ten make up more than 4.5% of the sample. Input material: peripheral blood. The receptors were sampled from a woman aged 25 to 45 with acute or convalescent COVID-19.

This chain joins TRBV28 and TRBJ2-1, with D perhaps matching TRBD2 (7 bases). The V gene's germline CDR1 is MDHEN and CDR2 SYDVKM. Between the trimmed V and J ends, which lost 8 bases and 4 bases, there was a span of 15 bases. The CDR3 spans 14 residues. CDR3 nucleotides: TGTGCCAGCCGGGGGGACCAGGGGTACAATGAGCAGTTCTTC. This codes for CASRGDQGYNEQFF. The full variable domain, with the rest looked up from reference TRBV28 and TRBJ2-1, is DVKVTQSSRYLVKRTGEKVFLECVQDMDHENMFWYRQDPGLGLRLIYFSYDVKMKEKGDIPEGYSVSREKKERFSLILESASTNQTSMYLCASRGDQGYNEQFFGPGTRLTVL.

This sequence joins TRBV27 and TRBJ1-5; no clear D gene. CDR1 and CDR2 from the germline V gene are MNHEY and SMNVEV (reference sequence). The ends were cut back, 2 bases at V and 3 bases at J, with 5 bases in the middle. The CDR3 loop spans 13 amino acids. This CDR3 reads CASSLQYNQPQHF. In DNA form, the CDR3 reads TGTGCCAGCAGTTTACAGTACAATCAGCCCCAGCATTTT.

The chain recombines TRBV6-6 with TRBJ1-1; D might be TRBD1 (6 bases). V was cut by 4 bases and J by 7 bases, with 10 bases left in between. CDR3 length: 12 residues. CDR1 is MNHNY, CDR2 SVGAGI, per germline (reference sequence). The CDR3 DNA reads as TGTGCCAGCAGTTTTAGGACAGTTGAAGCTTTCTTT. Protein product: CASSFRTVEAFF.

The chain combines TRBV5-1 with TRBJ2-1; 11 nucleotides match TRBD2. The CDR3 consists of 19 residues. After removal of 4 bases from V and 1 base from J, the junction contained 13 bases not matched to a gene. From germline, CDR1 is SGHRS and CDR2 YFSETQ. The CDR3 spells CASSHPPPSGRRSYNEQFF. Written as DNA, the CDR3 is TGCGCCAGCAGCCATCCTCCTCCTAGCGGGAGGAGGTCCTACAATGAGCAGTTCTTC.

The V call is TRBV19, the J call TRBJ1-5; 8 bases are shared with TRBD1. Germline V CDR1 and CDR2: LNHDA, SQIVND (reference sequence). CDR3 length: 15 amino acids. The V segment lost 6 bases and the J segment 4 bases; nucleotides outside the gene matches: 8. CDR3 bases: TGTGCCAGTAGCTTCTCTCGGACAGGGAATCAGCCCCAGCATTTT. The encoded protein is CASSFSRTGNQPQHF.

The chain links TRBV4-1 to TRBJ2-7; maybe TRBD2 (6 bases). Trimming shortened V by 5 bases and J by 3 bases, and 14 bases separated the two germline ends. CDR3 length: 14 residues. From germline, CDR1 is MGHRA and CDR2 YSYEKL. The CDR3 loop reads CASSSQPGGYEQYF. The DNA of the CDR3 is TGCGCCAGCAGCTCCCAACCCGGGGGCTACGAGCAGTACTTC.

This clone was observed a single time. The chain joins TRBV19 to TRBJ1-5; D is possibly TRBD1 (6 bases). The CDR3 has 15 amino acids. Germline V gene lookup returns CDR1 LNHDA and CDR2 SQIVND (reference sequence). V was shortened by 8 bases and J by 7 bases, with 21 bases between the two germline ends. The CDR3 DNA reads as TGTGCCAGTGGGATGACCGGGGGGGCGAGGCAGCCCCAGCATTTT. Amino acids: CASGMTGGARQPQHF. Variable domain in full (rest from reference TRBV19 and TRBJ1-5): DGGITQSPKYLFRKEGQNVTLSCEQNLNHDAMYWYRQDPGQGLRLIYYSQIVNDFQKGDIAEGYSVSREKKESFPLTVTSAQKNPTAFYLCASGMTGGARQPQHFGDGTRLSIL.

The V and J genes are TRBV5-4 and TRBJ2-7; weak D call: TRBD1 (5 bases). CDR1 SGHNT and CDR2 YYREEE come from the germline V gene (reference sequence). The CDR3 is 13 amino acids. Trimming shortened V by 1 base and J by 4 bases, and 9 bases separated the two germline ends. The CDR3 reads CASSLQGTYEQYF. As DNA, the CDR3 is TGTGCCAGCAGCTTGCAGGGCACGTACGAGCAGTACTTC. The whole variable domain, filled in from reference TRBV5-4 and TRBJ2-7, reads ETGVTQSPTHLIKTRGQQVTLRCSSQSGHNTVSWYQQALGQGPQFIFQYYREEENGRGNFPPRFSGLQFPNYSSELNVNALELDDSALYLCASSLQGTYEQYFGPGTRLTVT.

The V gene is TRBV9, the J gene TRBJ1-6, with 9 bases lining up with TRBD1. The length of the CDR3 is 16 residues. Losses at the gene ends were 4 bases for V and 5 bases for J; bases not matched to a gene: 7. Germline lookup yields CDR1 SGDLS and CDR2 YYNGEE. CDR3: CASSPTGTGNNSPLHF. CDR3 nucleotide sequence: TGTGCCAGCAGCCCTACCGGGACAGGGAATAATTCACCCCTCCACTTT.

V gene TRBV2 combines with J gene TRBJ1-1, with 10 bases aligning to TRBD1. Germline-derived CDR1 and CDR2 are SNHLY and FYNNEI. This CDR3 comprises 15 residues. V was pared by 7 bases and J by 4 bases, with 9 bases of the junction left unmatched. CDR3 in DNA: TGTGCCAGCAACCACGGGACAGGGGTGGGCACTGAAGCTTTCTTT. Translated, it gives CASNHGTGVGTEAFF.

The V and J genes are TRBV3-1 (or the pseudogene TRBV3-2) and TRBJ1-2; D call uncertain. The germline V gene encodes CDR1 LGHDT and CDR2 YNNKEL (reference sequence). Trimming stripped 0 bases from V and 8 bases from J, with 16 bases between. The CDR3 is 15 residues long. CDR3 loop: CASSQEGWRLEGYTF. For the CDR3, the DNA is TGTGCCAGCAGCCAAGAAGGTTGGAGGTTGGAGGGCTACACCTTC.

This sequence joins TRBV25-1 and TRBJ1-5, with no clear D. CDR1 MGHDK and CDR2 SYGVNS come from the germline V gene. The V end was cut by 7 bases, the J end by 1 base, with 8 bases between. CDR3 length: 13 residues. The CDR3 DNA reads as TGTGCCAGCACGGGAGGGAGCAATCAGCCCCAGCATTTT. This codes for CASTGGSNQPQHF.

This chain connects TRBV27 to TRBJ1-5, with D possibly matching TRBD1 (5 bases). The V gene lost 5 bases and the J gene lost 6 bases, with 8 bases spanning the gap. Germline CDR1 is MNHEY and CDR2 is SMNVEV (reference sequence). This CDR3 is 12 amino acids long. The CDR3 here is CASSPGGQPQHF. CDR3 in DNA: TGTGCCAGCAGTCCGGGGGGTCAGCCCCAGCATTTT.

The chain links TRBV28 to TRBJ2-5, with D perhaps matching TRBD1 (5 bases). Germline CDR1 is MDHEN and CDR2 is SYDVKM. This CDR3 comprises 16 residues. V lost 1 base, J lost 0 bases, and 12 bases lay in between. In DNA form, the CDR3 reads TGTGCCAGCAGTTTATCGACAGTCCAATACCAAGAGACCCAGTACTTC. This translates into CASSLSTVQYQETQYF.

V usage is TRBV11-1 and J usage is TRBJ2-7; 7 bases are shared with TRBD2. V dropped 1 base and J dropped 7; count of bases not matched to a gene: 7. This CDR3 has 14 residues. Per the germline V gene, CDR1 is SGHAT and CDR2 is FQDESV (reference sequence). This CDR3 reads CASSLVPSGGEQYF. Here the CDR3 DNA reads TGTGCCAGCAGCTTAGTCCCTAGCGGAGGAGAGCAGTACTTC.

The chain uses TRBV7-6 and TRBJ2-7; D might be TRBD2 (6 bases). Trimming cost V 2 bases and J 4 bases, with 12 bases left between them. The V gene's germline CDR1 is SGHVS and CDR2 FNYEAQ. The CDR3 covers 14 residues. CDR3 in DNA: TGTGCCAGCAGCTTACAGTGGGGGGAATACGAGCAGTACTTC. Protein: CASSLQWGEYEQYF.

This clone was seen a handful of times. V and J are TRBV28 and TRBJ2-7; TRBD2 matches 7 bases. Germline lookup yields CDR1 MDHEN and CDR2 SYDVKM. The CDR3 has 14 residues. The J segment lost 2 bases and the V segment lost 3 bases, leaving 4 bases of the junction unmatched. CDR3 DNA sequence: TGTGCCAGCAGTTTTGGGGGGACTACCTACGAGCAGTACTTC. Translation gives CASSFGGTTYEQYF.

The chain links TRBV7-9 to TRBJ2-3; 9 bases are a match to TRBD1. This CDR3 is built from 17 residues. Trimming took 2 bases from V and 2 from J; bases not matched to a gene: 8. Germline V lookup: CDR1 SEHNR, CDR2 FQNEAQ (reference sequence). The CDR3 DNA follows: TGTGCCAGCAGCTTACTACAGGGGGCTAGCGTCACAGATACGCAGTATTTT. It yields the protein CASSLLQGASVTDTQYF.

The chain is built from TRBV23-1 and TRBJ1-3; 7 bases are a match to TRBD1. TRBV23-1 belongs to the ORF category, with a function that is uncertain. V shed 6 bases, J shed 0 bases, and the junction held 11 bases outside the gene matches. The CDR3 has 17 residues. The chain's CDR3 is CASSRLGTASSGNTIYF. CDR3 in DNA: TGCGCCAGCAGCAGACTAGGGACAGCCTCCTCTGGAAACACCATATATTTT.

The gene calls are TRBV5-1 and TRBJ2-5; TRBD1 might be the D (6 bases). This CDR3 is built from 17 residues. Germline assignment: CDR1 SGHRS and CDR2 YFSETQ. Trimming shortened V by 7 bases and J by 1 base, and 23 bases separated the two germline ends. CDR3 nucleotide sequence: TGCGCCAGCCAGCCGGGCGCCGGACAGTTGGGCCAAGAGACCCAGTACTTC. Translation: CASQPGAGQLGQETQYF.

For this clone: This sample includes further DNA sequences coding for the same CDR3. The rearrangement links TRBV12-3 or TRBV12-4 to TRBJ1-2; weak D call: TRBD1 (5 bases). V was pared by 1 base and J by 4 bases, with 7 bases between. The CDR3 covers 13 residues. CDR3: CASSLGGGYGYTF. CDR3 DNA: TGTGCCAGCAGTTTAGGGGGCGGCTATGGCTACACCTTC.

The J gene is TRBJ2-5, the V gene TRBV2; D might be TRBD2 (5 bases). This CDR3 has 13 amino acids. Germline V gene sequence: CDR1 SNHLY, CDR2 FYNNEI. Between the trimmed V and J ends, which lost 1 base and 2 bases, there was a span of 5 bases. CDR3 nucleotide sequence: TGTGCCAGCAGTGAAGGGAGGCAAGAGACCCAGTACTTC. Its protein product is CASSEGRQETQYF.

V usage is TRBV2 and J usage is TRBJ2-1, with 8 positions matching TRBD2. Germline CDR1 and CDR2: SNHLY and FYNNEI. This CDR3 comprises 14 residues. The V gene end was trimmed by 7 bases and the J gene end by 8 bases; junction bases not matched to a gene: 10. The CDR3 spells CASTGGVRVHEQFF. The CDR3 DNA sequence: TGTGCCAGCACGGGGGGGGTCAGGGTCCATGAGCAGTTCTTC.

Here the CDR3 DNA reads TGTGCCAGTATCTCGACAGGGAGGTCGAAGGGCTACACCTTC. Translation gives CASISTGRSKGYTF. The chain joins TRBV19 to TRBJ1-2, with TRBD1 matching 7 bases. The V and J ends lost 7 bases and 8 bases, in that order; junction bases with no gene match: 13. This CDR3 spans 14 amino acids. Germline CDR1 is LNHDA and CDR2 is SQIVND (reference sequence). The variable domain in full, completed from reference TRBV19 and TRBJ1-2, reads DGGITQSPKYLFRKEGQNVTLSCEQNLNHDAMYWYRQDPGQGLRLIYYSQIVNDFQKGDIAEGYSVSREKKESFPLTVTSAQKNPTAFYLCASISTGRSKGYTFGSGTRLTVV.

The chain has TRBV4-1 and TRBJ2-1; D not certain. The CDR3 has 14 residues. CDR1 is MGHRA and CDR2 is YSYEKL in the germline V gene. Trimming removed 0 bases from V and 8 bases from J, with 11 bases in between. CDR3 bases: TGCGCCAGCAGCCAAGAATACTTATTAGATGAGCAGTTCTTC. This codes for CASSQEYLLDEQFF.

V gene TRBV7-2 combines with J gene TRBJ2-3, with a weak D call TRBD2 (6 bases). The CDR3 has 14 residues. Germline V lookup: CDR1 SGHTA, CDR2 FQGNSA. Deletions cut 5 bases from V and 4 bases from J, with 13 bases between. Here the CDR3 reads CASSPRRGADTQYF. The CDR3 nucleotides are TGTGCCAGCAGCCCGAGGAGGGGTGCAGATACGCAGTATTTT.

This clone occurred once. This chain links TRBV9 with TRBJ1-3; D unresolved. The CDR3 extends over 14 amino acids. Germline V gene lookup returns CDR1 SGDLS and CDR2 YYNGEE. Trimming stripped 4 bases from V and 0 bases from J, with 8 bases between. CDR3 protein: CASSMALSGNTIYF. The CDR3 DNA reads as TGTGCCAGCAGCATGGCCCTCTCTGGAAACACCATATATTTT.